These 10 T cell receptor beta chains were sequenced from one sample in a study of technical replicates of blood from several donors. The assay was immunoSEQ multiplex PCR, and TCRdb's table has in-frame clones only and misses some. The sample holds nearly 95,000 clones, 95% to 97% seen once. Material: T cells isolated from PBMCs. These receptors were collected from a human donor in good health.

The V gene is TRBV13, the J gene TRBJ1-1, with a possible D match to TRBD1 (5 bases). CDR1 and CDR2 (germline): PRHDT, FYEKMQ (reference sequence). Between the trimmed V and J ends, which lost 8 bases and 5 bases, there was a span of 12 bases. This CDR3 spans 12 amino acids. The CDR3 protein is CASSRQGTEAFF. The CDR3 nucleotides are TGTGCCAGCTCGAGGCAGGGAACTGAAGCTTTCTTT.

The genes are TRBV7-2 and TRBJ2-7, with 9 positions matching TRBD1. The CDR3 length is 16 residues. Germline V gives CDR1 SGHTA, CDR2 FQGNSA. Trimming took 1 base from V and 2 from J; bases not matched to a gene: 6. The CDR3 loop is CASSLDRDRATYEQYF. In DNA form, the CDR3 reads TGTGCCAGCAGCTTAGACCGGGACAGGGCCACCTACGAGCAGTACTTC.

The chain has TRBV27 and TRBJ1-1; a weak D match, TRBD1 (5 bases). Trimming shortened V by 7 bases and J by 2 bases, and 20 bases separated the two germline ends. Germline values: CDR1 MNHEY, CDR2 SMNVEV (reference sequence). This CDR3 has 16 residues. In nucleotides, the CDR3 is TGTGCCAGCAAACTTGGGGGAGGACTCCTAAACACTGAAGCTTTCTTT. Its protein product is CASKLGGGLLNTEAFF.

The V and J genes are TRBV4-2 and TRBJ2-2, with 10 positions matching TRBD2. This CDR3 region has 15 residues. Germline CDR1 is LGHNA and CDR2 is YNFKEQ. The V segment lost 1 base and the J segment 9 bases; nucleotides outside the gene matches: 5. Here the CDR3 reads CASSQVKREGRELFF. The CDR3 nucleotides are TGTGCCAGCAGCCAAGTGAAGCGGGAGGGCAGGGAGCTGTTTTTT.

CDR3 nucleotides: TGTGCCAGCAGCGGCGGACAGGGTTCGTACGAGCAGTACTTC. It codes for CASSGGQGSYEQYF. This chain connects TRBV5-6 to TRBJ2-7; 8 nucleotides align to TRBD1. V shed 4 bases and J 4 bases; nucleotides not matched to a gene: 7. The CDR3 is 14 residues long. Per germline, CDR1 SGHDT and CDR2 YYEEEE.

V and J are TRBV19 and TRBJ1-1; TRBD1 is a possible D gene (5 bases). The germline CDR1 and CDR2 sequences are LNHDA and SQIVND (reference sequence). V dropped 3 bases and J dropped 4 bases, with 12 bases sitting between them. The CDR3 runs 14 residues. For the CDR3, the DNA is TGTGCCAGTAGTATGGGAGGGGCCGGCACTGAAGCTTTCTTT. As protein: CASSMGGAGTEAFF.

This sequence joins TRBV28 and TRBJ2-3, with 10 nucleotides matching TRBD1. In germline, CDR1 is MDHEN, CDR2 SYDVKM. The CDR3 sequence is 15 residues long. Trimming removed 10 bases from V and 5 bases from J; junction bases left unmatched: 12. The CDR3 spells CAIQDDRGQRDTQYF. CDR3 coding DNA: TGTGCCATTCAAGACGACAGGGGGCAACGAGATACGCAGTATTTT.

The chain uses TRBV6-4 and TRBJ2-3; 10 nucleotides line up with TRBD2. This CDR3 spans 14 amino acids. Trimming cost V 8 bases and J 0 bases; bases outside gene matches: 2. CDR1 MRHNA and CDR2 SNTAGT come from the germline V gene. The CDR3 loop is CASSTSGSTDTQYF. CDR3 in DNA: TGTGCCAGCTCGACTAGCGGGAGCACAGATACGCAGTATTTT.

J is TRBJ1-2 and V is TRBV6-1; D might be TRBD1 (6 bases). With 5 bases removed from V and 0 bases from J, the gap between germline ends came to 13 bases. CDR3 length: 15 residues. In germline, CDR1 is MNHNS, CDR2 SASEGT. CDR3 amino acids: CASSSPGHSNYGYTF. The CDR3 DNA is TGTGCCAGCAGTAGCCCGGGACACTCTAACTATGGCTACACCTTC.

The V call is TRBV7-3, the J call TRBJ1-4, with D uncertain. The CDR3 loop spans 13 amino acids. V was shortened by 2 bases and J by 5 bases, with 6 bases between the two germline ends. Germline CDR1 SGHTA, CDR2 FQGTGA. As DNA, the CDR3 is TGTGCCAGCAGCTTAGGAGGAAATGAAAAACTGTTTTTT. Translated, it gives CASSLGGNEKLFF.